A single sample is the source of the 32 T cell receptor beta chains below, sequenced in a study of Ad26.COV2.S vaccination and SARS-CoV-2 variants. TCRdb's copy holds only in-frame clones and misses some; the assay was immunoSEQ multiplex PCR. The table has some 460,000 clones, roughly nine tenths seen once. Treatment in this sample: 15 to 20 received Ad26.COV2.S at low or high dose, single or two shots; 5 received placebo; per-sample allocation not given. Specimens were obtained on day 63 following the first vaccine or placebo injection. Sequenced material: peripheral blood, taken in a trial of Ad26.COV2.S vaccine versus placebo. The receptor set was obtained from a person between 18 and 60 years old who received the Ad26.COV2.S COVID-19 vaccine or a placebo.

This chain joins TRBV7-9 and TRBJ1-4, with TRBD1 as a possible D gene (5 bases). V was pared by 5 bases and J by 8 bases, with 15 bases between. CDR3 length: 14 residues. Germline V lookup: CDR1 SEHNR, CDR2 FQNEAQ (reference sequence). The CDR3 region is CASSPGGGREKLFF. CDR3 coding DNA: TGTGCCAGCAGCCCCGGCGGGGGACGGGAAAAACTGTTTTTT. The full variable domain, with the rest looked up from reference TRBV7-9 and TRBJ1-4, is DTGVSQNPRHKITKRGQNVTFRCDPISEHNRLYWYRQTLGQGPEFLTYFQNEAQLEKSRLLSDRFSAERPKGSFSTLEIQRTEQGDSAMYLCASSPGGGREKLFFGSGTQLSVL.

This clone was recorded only once. The chain employs TRBV27 and TRBJ2-7, with 8 bases aligning to TRBD1. The CDR3 has 15 residues. Germline loops: CDR1 MNHEY, CDR2 SMNVEV (reference sequence). The V and J ends lost 6 bases and 0 bases, in that order; junction bases with no gene match: 7. The CDR3 sequence: CASSMTGVSSYEQYF. The CDR3 region has the DNA TGTGCCAGCAGCATGACAGGGGTAAGCTCCTACGAGCAGTACTTC.

This clone was seen only a few times. The J gene is TRBJ2-7, the V gene TRBV11-3; D remains ambiguous. Per the germline V gene, CDR1 is SGHNT and CDR2 is YENEEA. The CDR3 runs to 13 residues. Trimming removed 1 base from V and 2 bases from J, with 6 bases in between. The CDR3 is CASSLGETYEQYF. In DNA, the CDR3 is TGTGCCAGCAGCTTAGGGGAAACCTACGAGCAGTACTTC. The entire variable domain, with the rest obtained from reference TRBV11-3 and TRBJ2-7, is as follows: EAGVVQSPRYKIIEKKQPVAFWCNPISGHNTLYWYLQNLGQGPELLIRYENEEAVDDSQLPKDRFSAERLKGVDSTLKIQPAELGDSAVYLCASSLGETYEQYFGPGTRLTVT.

V and J are TRBV7-9 and TRBJ2-7, with D possibly being TRBD1 or TRBD2 (5 bases each). The CDR3 loop spans 13 amino acids. The V gene's germline CDR1 is SEHNR and CDR2 FQNEAQ (reference sequence). The V gene lost 5 bases and the J gene lost 6 bases, with 14 bases spanning the gap. The CDR3 DNA reads TGTGCCAGCAGCCGAACCGGGACGGGCGAGCAGTACTTC. Translating it yields CASSRTGTGEQYF.

This clone has only a few counts. The CDR3 sequence is CASSSGTALSDTQYF. Here the CDR3 DNA reads TGTGCCAGCAGTTCCGGGACAGCTTTATCAGATACGCAGTATTTT. The V gene is TRBV27, the J gene TRBJ2-3; 7 bases are shared with TRBD1. Per germline, CDR1 MNHEY and CDR2 SMNVEV (reference sequence). The CDR3 is made up of 15 amino acids. The ends lost 4 bases at V and 4 bases at J; junction bases unmatched: 8.

The rearrangement links TRBV9 to TRBJ1-2; D unclear. CDR3 length: 14 amino acids. Trimming removed 3 bases at V and 2 bases at J, with 11 bases between. The germline V gene encodes CDR1 SGDLS and CDR2 YYNGEE. The CDR3 region is CASSGGSLNYGYTF. The CDR3 nucleotides read TGTGCCAGCAGCGGGGGTAGCTTAAACTATGGCTACACCTTC.

V gene TRBV11-2 combines with J gene TRBJ1-4; D remains ambiguous. Germline CDR1 SGHAT, CDR2 FQNNGV. V lost 2 bases to trimming and J lost 4 bases, with 8 bases between them. The CDR3 is made up of 14 amino acids. The CDR3 DNA reads TGTGCCAGCAGCTTAAGTGGGGTTAATGAAAAACTGTTTTTT. Encoded protein: CASSLSGVNEKLFF.

This chain connects TRBV28 to TRBJ2-3; 9 bases are shared with TRBD2. The V gene's germline CDR1 is MDHEN and CDR2 SYDVKM. V shed 3 bases and J 4 bases; nucleotides not matched to a gene: 8. The CDR3 totals 16 residues. The CDR3 coding sequence is TGTGCCAGCAGTTTTAGGCTAGCGGGACTCGCAGATACGCAGTATTTT. Encoded protein: CASSFRLAGLADTQYF.

V is TRBV11-3 and J is TRBJ2-2; D unresolved. Trimming took 6 bases from V and 1 from J, leaving 9 bases between them. The CDR3 has 14 amino acids. CDR1 SGHNT and CDR2 YENEEA come from the germline V gene. The CDR3: CASSGSGNTGELFF. Written as DNA, the CDR3 is TGTGCCAGCAGTGGCAGTGGGAACACCGGGGAGCTGTTTTTT.

The rearrangement joins TRBV7-9 to TRBJ1-6; the D is unclear. The germline CDR1 and CDR2 sequences are SEHNR and FQNEAQ (reference sequence). The V gene lost 1 base and the J gene lost 7 bases, with 5 bases spanning the gap. The CDR3 sequence is 13 residues long. The CDR3 DNA is TGTGCCAGCAGCTTAGAGGTGAATTCACCCCTCCACTTT. Translated: CASSLEVNSPLHF.

V is TRBV28 and J is TRBJ2-7; the D is unclear. The CDR3 totals 12 residues. Germline V gene sequence: CDR1 MDHEN, CDR2 SYDVKM. Trimming took off 5 bases at V and 6 bases at J, with 11 bases between the two ends. The CDR3 loop reads CASSLGHIEQYF. In nucleotides, the CDR3 is TGTGCCAGCAGTCTCGGGCACATCGAGCAGTACTTC.

This chain uses TRBV4-1 with TRBJ2-4, with 10 bases fitting TRBD2. Germline V gene sequence: CDR1 MGHRA, CDR2 YSYEKL. Trimming took 1 base from V and 2 from J; bases not matched to a gene: 8. The CDR3 consists of 18 residues. CDR3 nucleotide sequence: TGCGCCAGCAGCCAAGGTCGGCCTAGCGGGAGCTCCAAAAACATTCAGTACTTC. Amino acids: CASSQGRPSGSSKNIQYF.

This chain uses TRBV19 with TRBJ1-1; D is ambiguous. CDR1 and CDR2 from the germline V gene are LNHDA and SQIVND (reference sequence). This CDR3 contains 13 residues. The germline V and J ends were trimmed by 10 bases and 0 bases, with 12 bases remaining between them. The CDR3 protein is CAISLSMNTEAFF. The CDR3 nucleotides are TGTGCCATTAGCCTCTCCATGAACACTGAAGCTTTCTTT.

Worth noting for this clone: One junction end does not reproduce the germline sequence, and a read error may be involved. This chain links TRBV28 with TRBJ1-1; tentative D call: TRBD1 (5 bases). This CDR3 comprises 15 residues. The V gene's germline CDR1 is MDHEN and CDR2 SYDVKM. CDR3 nucleotide sequence: TGTGTCAGCAGGACACCGGTGGGGTATGTCCCTGAAGCTTTCTTT. It is translated as CVSRTPVGYVPEAFF.

The CDR3: CASSQTRVPMNTEAFF. The CDR3 bases are TGTGCCAGTAGCCAAACCAGGGTTCCCATGAACACTGAAGCTTTCTTT. This chain links TRBV19 with TRBJ1-1, with D tentatively TRBD1 (5 bases). Per the germline V gene, CDR1 is LNHDA and CDR2 is SQIVND (reference sequence). This CDR3 has 16 residues. V dropped 6 bases and J dropped 0 bases, with 17 bases sitting between them.

V is TRBV5-1 and J is TRBJ1-6; unclear D gene. Germline V gene data show CDR1 as SGHRS and CDR2 as YFSETQ. The V gene lost 0 bases and the J gene lost 8 bases, with 12 bases spanning the gap. This CDR3 has 15 amino acids. The CDR3 DNA reads TGCGCCAGCAGCTTGGCCCCTCTTCGATATTCACCCCTCCACTTT. It is translated as CASSLAPLRYSPLHF.

The genes are TRBV5-5 and TRBJ2-7, with D perhaps assigned TRBD1 or TRBD2 (5 bases each). Germline assignment: CDR1 SGHKS and CDR2 YYEKEE (reference sequence). V was cut by 1 base and J by 2 bases, with 10 bases left in between. This CDR3 region has 14 residues. In DNA, the CDR3 is TGTGCCAGCAGCTTGTATGGGGGTCCCTACGAGCAGTACTTC. Its protein is CASSLYGGPYEQYF.

The V gene is TRBV5-1, the J gene TRBJ2-5; weak D call: TRBD2 (6 bases). V lost 5 bases, J lost 4 bases, and 15 bases lay in between. Germline V CDR1 and CDR2: SGHRS, YFSETQ. The CDR3 covers 14 residues. CDR3 coding DNA: TGCGCCAGCAGAACGGGAGACGCTTTAGAGACCCAGTACTTC. It is translated as CASRTGDALETQYF. The variable domain in full, with the rest retrieved from reference TRBV5-1 and TRBJ2-5, is KAGVTQTPRYLIKTRGQQVTLSCSPISGHRSVSWYQQTPGQGLQFLFEYFSETQRNKGNFPGRFSGRQFSNSRSEMNVSTLELGDSALYLCASRTGDALETQYFGPGTRLLVL.

The V and J genes are TRBV7-6 and TRBJ2-5, with 9 bases that match TRBD2. Germline V gives CDR1 SGHVS, CDR2 FNYEAQ. V was clipped by 1 base and J by 5 bases; unmatched bases: 11. The CDR3 runs to 17 residues. This CDR3 reads CASSLEGSGRGIETQYF. The CDR3 nucleotides read TGTGCCAGCAGCTTAGAAGGTAGCGGGAGAGGGATCGAGACCCAGTACTTC.

This rearrangement joins TRBV9 to TRBJ2-3, with TRBD2 matching 10 bases. CDR3 length: 16 amino acids. J lost 4 bases, V lost 3 bases, and 8 bases had no gene match. CDR1 is SGDLS, CDR2 YYNGEE, per germline. CDR3 bases: TGTGCCAGCAGCGGACCTAGCGGGGGCCCGGCAGATACGCAGTATTTT. It yields the protein CASSGPSGGPADTQYF.

The chain recombines TRBV9 with TRBJ2-2; no clear D. This CDR3 is built from 12 residues. Germline CDR1 and CDR2: SGDLS and YYNGEE. V lost 0 bases, J lost 7 bases, and 4 bases lay in between. The CDR3 loop is CASSVAGGELFF. The DNA of the CDR3 is TGTGCCAGCAGCGTAGCCGGCGGGGAGCTGTTTTTT.

The chain uses TRBV19 and TRBJ2-2, with D possibly matching TRBD2 (5 bases). Germline assignment: CDR1 LNHDA and CDR2 SQIVND (reference sequence). The CDR3 totals 14 residues. Trimming took 0 bases from V and 5 from J, leaving 7 bases between them. The chain's CDR3 is CASSIDSGTGELFF. CDR3 nucleotide sequence: TGTGCCAGTAGTATAGATTCGGGGACCGGGGAGCTGTTTTTT.

In its sample, this clone was seen once. The DNA for the CDR3 is TGTGCCAGCAGCTCAGGGATTTCAGATACGCAGTATTTT. Translation gives CASSSGISDTQYF. The V gene is TRBV5-4, the J gene TRBJ2-3; D is perhaps TRBD1 (5 bases). Germline V CDR1 and CDR2: SGHNT, YYREEE (reference sequence). CDR3 length: 13 residues. V was trimmed by 3 bases and J by 4 bases, leaving 9 bases between them.

The rearrangement uses TRBV29-1 and TRBJ2-7; 8 bases agree with TRBD1. V gave up 6 bases and J gave up 2 bases; unmatched junction bases: 6. The CDR3 is 13 residues long. Germline loops: CDR1 SQVTM, CDR2 ANQGSEA. CDR3 loop: CSVSRGQAYEQYF. CDR3 DNA sequence: TGCAGCGTGTCCAGGGGACAGGCCTACGAGCAGTACTTC.

This chain links TRBV28 with TRBJ2-7; D not resolved. CDR3 size: 11 residues. Germline CDR1 MDHEN, CDR2 SYDVKM. V was pared by 7 bases and J by 7 bases, with 11 bases between. In DNA, the CDR3 is TGTGCCAGCACCTCATTCGGGGAGCAGTACTTC. It is translated as CASTSFGEQYF.

The V and J genes are TRBV13 and TRBJ1-1; 9 bases match TRBD1. The CDR3 sequence is 14 residues long. V was pared by 7 bases and J by 11 bases, with 14 bases of the junction left unmatched. Germline V gene lookup returns CDR1 PRHDT and CDR2 FYEKMQ (reference sequence). The CDR3 coding sequence is TGTGCCAGCACAGCACAGGGGGCGTCGGGTCGGGCTTTCTTT. Protein sequence: CASTAQGASGRAFF.

This chain joins TRBV6-5 and TRBJ1-5, with 9 positions matching TRBD1. The CDR3 has 13 residues. Germline V lookup: CDR1 MNHEY, CDR2 SVGAGI. The ends lost 5 bases at V and 6 bases at J; junction bases unmatched: 2. This chain's CDR3 is CASSRTGVQPQHF. As DNA, the CDR3 is TGTGCCAGCAGTCGGACAGGGGTTCAGCCCCAGCATTTT.

The CDR3 sequence: CASSGGRTAKTDTDTQYF. The CDR3 DNA reads as TGTGCCAGCAGCGGGGGGCGGACAGCGAAGACAGACACAGATACGCAGTATTTT. This chain links TRBV2 with TRBJ2-3; TRBD2 is a possible D gene (7 bases). Looked up from germline, CDR1 is SNHLY and CDR2 is FYNNEI. Trimming removed 6 bases from V and 2 bases from J, with 24 bases in between. CDR3 length: 18 amino acids. Supplemented by reference TRBV2 and TRBJ2-3, the full variable domain reads EPEVTQTPSHQVTQMGQEVILRCVPISNHLYFYWYRQILGQKVEFLVSFYNNEISEKSEIFDDQFSVERPDGSNFTLKIRSTKLEDSAMYFCASSGGRTAKTDTDTQYFGPGTRLTVL.

The chain has TRBV30 and TRBJ2-7, with 9 nucleotides matching TRBD2. The CDR3 is made up of 15 amino acids. J was trimmed by 1 base and V by 0 bases; bases with no gene match: 4. From germline, CDR1 is GTSNPN and CDR2 SVGIG (reference sequence). In DNA, the CDR3 is TGTGCCTGGAGTGTACTAGCGGGCCCTTCCTACGAGCAGTACTTC. Its translation: CAWSVLAGPSYEQYF.

The chain uses TRBV4-3 and TRBJ1-2, with a possible D match to TRBD1 (5 bases). The CDR3 covers 16 residues. CDR1 LGHNA and CDR2 YSLEER come from the germline V gene. V shed 0 bases and J shed 2 bases, with 13 bases lying between them. Written as DNA, the CDR3 is TGCGCCAGCAGCCAAGATGGTCCGGGGACGAACTATGGCTACACCTTC. It codes for CASSQDGPGTNYGYTF.

V and J are TRBV14 and TRBJ2-2; no definite D call. In germline, CDR1 is SGHDN, CDR2 FVKESK. The CDR3 length is 14 residues. V was shortened by 2 bases and J by 4 bases, with 8 bases between the two germline ends. As DNA, the CDR3 is TGTGCCAGCAGCCAAATGGGTGTCACCGGGGAGCTGTTTTTT. Its protein product is CASSQMGVTGELFF.

The chain uses TRBV28 and TRBJ1-1, with D perhaps matching TRBD1 (6 bases). From germline, CDR1 is MDHEN and CDR2 SYDVKM. V was trimmed by 4 bases and J by 1 base, leaving 13 bases between them. CDR3 length: 15 residues. CDR3 loop: CASSSPQGKNTEAFF. The CDR3 DNA follows: TGTGCCAGCAGTTCCCCACAGGGTAAGAACACTGAAGCTTTCTTT.